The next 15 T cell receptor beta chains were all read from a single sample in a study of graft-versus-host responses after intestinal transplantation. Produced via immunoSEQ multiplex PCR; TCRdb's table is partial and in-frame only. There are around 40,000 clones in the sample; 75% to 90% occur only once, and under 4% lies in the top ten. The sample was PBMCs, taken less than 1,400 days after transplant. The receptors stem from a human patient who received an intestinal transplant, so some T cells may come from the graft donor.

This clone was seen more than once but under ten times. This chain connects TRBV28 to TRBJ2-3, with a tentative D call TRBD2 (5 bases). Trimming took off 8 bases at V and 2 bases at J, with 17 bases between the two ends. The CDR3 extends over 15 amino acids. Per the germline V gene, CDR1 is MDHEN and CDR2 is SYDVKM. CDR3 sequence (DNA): TGTGCCAGCCGCGAGGGAGACGGTGCCACAGATACGCAGTATTTT. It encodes CASREGDGATDTQYF.

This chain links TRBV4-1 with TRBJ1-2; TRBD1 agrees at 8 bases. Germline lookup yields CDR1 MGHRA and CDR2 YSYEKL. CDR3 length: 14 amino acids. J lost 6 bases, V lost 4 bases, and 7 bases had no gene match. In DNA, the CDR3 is TGCGCCAGCAGCCGAGACAGGGGAGGAAATGGCTACACCTTC. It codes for CASSRDRGGNGYTF.

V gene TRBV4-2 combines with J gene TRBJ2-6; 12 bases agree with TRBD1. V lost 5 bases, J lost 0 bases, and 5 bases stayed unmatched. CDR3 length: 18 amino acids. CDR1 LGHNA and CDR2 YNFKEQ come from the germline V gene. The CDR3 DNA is TGTGCCAGCAGCAAAGGGACAGGGGGCAGCTCTGGGGCCAACGTCCTGACTTTC. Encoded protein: CASSKGTGGSSGANVLTF.

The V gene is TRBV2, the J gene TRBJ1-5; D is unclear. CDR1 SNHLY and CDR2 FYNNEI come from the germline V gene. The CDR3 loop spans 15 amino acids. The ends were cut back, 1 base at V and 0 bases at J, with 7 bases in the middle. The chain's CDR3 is CASSEGGSSNQPQHF. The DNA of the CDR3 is TGTGCCAGCAGTGAAGGGGGATCTAGCAATCAGCCCCAGCATTTT.

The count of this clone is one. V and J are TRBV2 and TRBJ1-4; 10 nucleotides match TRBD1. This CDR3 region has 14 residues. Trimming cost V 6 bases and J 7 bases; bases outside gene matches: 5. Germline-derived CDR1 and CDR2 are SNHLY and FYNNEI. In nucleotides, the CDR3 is TGTGCCAGCAGGGTGACAGGGGGCCCTGAAAAACTGTTTTTT. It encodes CASRVTGGPEKLFF.

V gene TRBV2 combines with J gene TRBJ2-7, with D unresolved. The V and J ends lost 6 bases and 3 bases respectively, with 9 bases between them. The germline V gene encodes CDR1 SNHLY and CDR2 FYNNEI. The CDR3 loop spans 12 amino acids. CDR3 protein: CASRDANYEQYF. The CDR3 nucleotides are TGTGCCAGCAGGGACGCCAACTACGAGCAGTACTTC.

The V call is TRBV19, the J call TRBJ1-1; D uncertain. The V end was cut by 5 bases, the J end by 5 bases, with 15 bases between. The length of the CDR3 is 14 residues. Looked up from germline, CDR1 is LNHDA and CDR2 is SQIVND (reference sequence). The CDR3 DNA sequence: TGTGCCAGTAGTCTCCGACCCCTGGGGACTGAAGCTTTCTTT. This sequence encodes CASSLRPLGTEAFF.

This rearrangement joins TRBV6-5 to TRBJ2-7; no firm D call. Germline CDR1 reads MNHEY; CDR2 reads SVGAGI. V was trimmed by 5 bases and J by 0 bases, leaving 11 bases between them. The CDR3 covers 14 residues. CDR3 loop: CASSALIGSYEQYF. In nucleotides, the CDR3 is TGTGCCAGCAGTGCCCTAATCGGCTCCTACGAGCAGTACTTC.

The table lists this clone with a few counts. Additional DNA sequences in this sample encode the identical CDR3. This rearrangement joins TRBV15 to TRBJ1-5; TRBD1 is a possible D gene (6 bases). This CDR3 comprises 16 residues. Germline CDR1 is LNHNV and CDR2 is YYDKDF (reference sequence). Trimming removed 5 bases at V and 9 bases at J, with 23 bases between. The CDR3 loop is CATSEGGQEGWGPQHF. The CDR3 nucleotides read TGTGCCACCAGCGAGGGGGGTCAGGAGGGGTGGGGGCCCCAGCATTTT. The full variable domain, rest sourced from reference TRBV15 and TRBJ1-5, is DAMVIQNPRYQVTQFGKPVTLSCSQTLNHNVMYWYQQKSSQAPKLLFHYYDKDFNNEADTPDNFQSRRPNTSFCFLDIRSPGLGDTAMYLCATSEGGQEGWGPQHFGDGTRLSIL.

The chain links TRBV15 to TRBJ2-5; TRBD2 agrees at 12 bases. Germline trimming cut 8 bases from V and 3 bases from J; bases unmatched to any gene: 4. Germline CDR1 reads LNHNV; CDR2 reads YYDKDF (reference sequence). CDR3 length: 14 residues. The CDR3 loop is CATSPSGGEETQYF. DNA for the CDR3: TGTGCCACCTCTCCTAGCGGGGGGGAAGAGACCCAGTACTTC.

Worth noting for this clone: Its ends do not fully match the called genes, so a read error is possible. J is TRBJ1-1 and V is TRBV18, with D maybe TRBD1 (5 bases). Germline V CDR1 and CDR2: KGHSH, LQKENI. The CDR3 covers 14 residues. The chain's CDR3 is CAGSPTDMNTEAFF. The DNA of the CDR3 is TGTGCCGGCTCACCGACGGACATGAACACTGAAGCTTTCTTT.

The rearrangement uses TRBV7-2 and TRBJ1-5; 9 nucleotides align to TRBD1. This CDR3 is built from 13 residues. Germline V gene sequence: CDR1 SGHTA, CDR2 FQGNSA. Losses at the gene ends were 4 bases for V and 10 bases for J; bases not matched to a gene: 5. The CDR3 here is CASSYGTGIPQHF. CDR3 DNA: TGTGCCAGCAGCTACGGGACAGGGATTCCCCAGCATTTT.

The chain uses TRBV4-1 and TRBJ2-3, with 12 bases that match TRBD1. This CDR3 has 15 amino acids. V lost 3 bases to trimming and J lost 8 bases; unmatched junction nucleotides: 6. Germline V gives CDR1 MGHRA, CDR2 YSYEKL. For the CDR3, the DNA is TGCGCCAGCAGCCAGCCGGGACAGGGGGCGAGTACGCAGTATTTT. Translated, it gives CASSQPGQGASTQYF.

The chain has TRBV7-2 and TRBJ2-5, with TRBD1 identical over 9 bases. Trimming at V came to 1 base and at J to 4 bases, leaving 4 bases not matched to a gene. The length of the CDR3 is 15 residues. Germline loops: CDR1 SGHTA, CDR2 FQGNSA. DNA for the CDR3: TGTGCCAGCAGCTTAGGTTACAGGGGGCGAGAGACCCAGTACTTC. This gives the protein CASSLGYRGRETQYF.

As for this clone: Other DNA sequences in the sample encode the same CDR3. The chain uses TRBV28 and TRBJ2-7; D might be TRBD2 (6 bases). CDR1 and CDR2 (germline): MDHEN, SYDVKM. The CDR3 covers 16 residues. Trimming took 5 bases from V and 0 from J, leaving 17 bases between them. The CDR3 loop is CASSRRTTRISYEQYF. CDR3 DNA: TGTGCCAGCAGTCGCCGCACGACTAGAATCTCCTACGAGCAGTACTTC.